The source of this T cell receptor (beta chain) is a study of cytomegalovirus exposure and HLA in healthy donors. 13 Jbeta primers and 60 Vbeta primers were used for the PCR. Clones were read by immunoSEQ multiplex PCR, and TCRdb kept only the in-frame ones, dropping some. This table holds about 200,000 clones, more than 75% found once. The table lists this clone with a few counts. Its cognate antigen is unknown. Other DNA sequences of this sample code for an identical CDR3. Study-wide results and caveats: TCR beta chains associated with HLA were, in a later analysis, more clonally expanded than equally common others. Among the sequence variants, a highly shared cluster was likely an artifact of sequencing.

The germline V and J ends were trimmed by 3 bases and 8 bases, with 10 bases remaining between them. CDR1 is GTSNPN, CDR2 SVGIG, per germline (reference sequence). The CDR3 is made up of 12 amino acids. Sequencing was done on a sample of PBMCs. The source is a woman between 40 and 50 years old in good health and CMV-seronegative. The chain combines TRBV30 with TRBJ1-4; D is unresolved. As DNA, the CDR3 is TGTGCCTGGAGCGTGGTTGAGGAAAAACTGTTTTTT. Protein sequence: CAWSVVEEKLFF.